Listed below are T cell receptor beta chains from one sample, sequenced in a study of T cell responses to AZD1222 COVID-19 vaccine. The assay was immunoSEQ multiplex PCR, and TCRdb's table has in-frame clones only and misses some. Here the sample spans just over 95,000 clones, around nine tenths being singletons. The sequences come from peripheral blood, collected on day 0 of AZD1222 vaccination. Receptors were obtained from an adult in good health. Each CDR3 is given with its conserved first and last residue. Each record gives: J gene, V gene, clone size, CDR3 protein. The listing skips clone size in some rows; elsewhere it reads once, few, many or a size class.

j_call: TRBJ1-3; v_call: TRBV28; clone_size: -; cdr3_aa: CASSFGRARGNTIYF
j_call: TRBJ2-3; v_call: TRBV3-1/TRBV3-2; clone_size: -; cdr3_aa: CASSHRGDTQYF
j_call: TRBJ2-3; v_call: TRBV30; clone_size: -; cdr3_aa: CAWSVSGDTQYF
j_call: TRBJ1-2; v_call: TRBV5-1; clone_size: -; cdr3_aa: CASSSDGGYTF
j_call: TRBJ1-1; v_call: TRBV19; clone_size: few; cdr3_aa: CASSNRQGLDTEAFF
j_call: TRBJ2-3; v_call: TRBV4-2; clone_size: -; cdr3_aa: CASSVVASSADTQYF
j_call: TRBJ1-6; v_call: TRBV5-1; clone_size: -; cdr3_aa: CASSLTGADNSPLHF
j_call: TRBJ1-2; v_call: TRBV10-3; clone_size: -; cdr3_aa: CAISESGVYYGYTF
j_call: TRBJ2-5; v_call: TRBV19; clone_size: -; cdr3_aa: CASSIKGTSGWETQYF
j_call: TRBJ1-3; v_call: TRBV5-6; clone_size: -; cdr3_aa: CASSLEGGYSGNTIYF
j_call: TRBJ2-5; v_call: TRBV5-6; clone_size: once; cdr3_aa: CASSFRETQYF
j_call: TRBJ2-1; v_call: TRBV5-5; clone_size: -; cdr3_aa: CASTAANEQFF
j_call: TRBJ1-5; v_call: TRBV2; clone_size: -; cdr3_aa: CASKRQSNQPQHF
j_call: TRBJ1-3; v_call: TRBV28; clone_size: -; cdr3_aa: CASSSPGTYLNTIYF
j_call: TRBJ2-7; v_call: TRBV12-3/TRBV12-4; clone_size: -; cdr3_aa: CAIGTGGNEQYF
j_call: TRBJ1-2; v_call: TRBV7-9; clone_size: -; cdr3_aa: CASSLAIETGYGYTF
j_call: TRBJ2-7; v_call: TRBV6-2/TRBV6-3; clone_size: -; cdr3_aa: CASSIFGAYEQYF
j_call: TRBJ1-3; v_call: TRBV24-1; clone_size: -; cdr3_aa: CATSDPQTSGNTIYF
j_call: TRBJ2-7; v_call: TRBV28; clone_size: -; cdr3_aa: CASKTGGSSYEQYF
j_call: TRBJ2-1; v_call: TRBV6-4; clone_size: once; cdr3_aa: CASSVTSGSYNEQFF
j_call: TRBJ2-3; v_call: TRBV19; clone_size: -; cdr3_aa: CASSISTGSRTDTQYF
j_call: TRBJ2-5; v_call: TRBV3-1/TRBV3-2; clone_size: -; cdr3_aa: CASSHKGHQRGAEETQYF
j_call: TRBJ2-7; v_call: TRBV6-6; clone_size: once; cdr3_aa: CASSVKYEQYF
j_call: TRBJ2-7; v_call: TRBV11-2; clone_size: once; cdr3_aa: CASGTIGSGAYEQYF
j_call: TRBJ1-2; v_call: TRBV3-1/TRBV3-2; clone_size: -; cdr3_aa: CASSQGGFVMVGKGYTF
j_call: TRBJ2-1; v_call: TRBV9; clone_size: few; cdr3_aa: CASSAPNTSGGGNEQFF
j_call: TRBJ2-7; v_call: TRBV11-2; clone_size: -; cdr3_aa: CASSLTGWGSYEQYF